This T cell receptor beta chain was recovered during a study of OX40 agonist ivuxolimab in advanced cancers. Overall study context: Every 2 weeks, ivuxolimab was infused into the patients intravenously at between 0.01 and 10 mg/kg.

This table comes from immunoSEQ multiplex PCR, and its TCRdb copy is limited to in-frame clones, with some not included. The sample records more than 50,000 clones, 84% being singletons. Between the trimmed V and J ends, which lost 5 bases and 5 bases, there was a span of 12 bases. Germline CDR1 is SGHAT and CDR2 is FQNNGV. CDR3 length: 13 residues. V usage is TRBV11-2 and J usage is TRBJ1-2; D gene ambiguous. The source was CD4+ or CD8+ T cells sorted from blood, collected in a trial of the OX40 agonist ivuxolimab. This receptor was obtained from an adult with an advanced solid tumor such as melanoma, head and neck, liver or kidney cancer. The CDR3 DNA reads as TGTGCCAGCAGCCAGGAGGCACTTTATGGCTACACCTTC. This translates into CASSQEALYGYTF. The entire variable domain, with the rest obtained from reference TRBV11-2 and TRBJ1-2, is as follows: EAGVAQSPRYKIIEKRQSVAFWCNPISGHATLYWYQQILGQGPKLLIQFQNNGVVDDSQLPKDRFSAERLKGVDSTLKIQPAKLEDSAVYLCASSQEALYGYTFGSGTRLTVV.